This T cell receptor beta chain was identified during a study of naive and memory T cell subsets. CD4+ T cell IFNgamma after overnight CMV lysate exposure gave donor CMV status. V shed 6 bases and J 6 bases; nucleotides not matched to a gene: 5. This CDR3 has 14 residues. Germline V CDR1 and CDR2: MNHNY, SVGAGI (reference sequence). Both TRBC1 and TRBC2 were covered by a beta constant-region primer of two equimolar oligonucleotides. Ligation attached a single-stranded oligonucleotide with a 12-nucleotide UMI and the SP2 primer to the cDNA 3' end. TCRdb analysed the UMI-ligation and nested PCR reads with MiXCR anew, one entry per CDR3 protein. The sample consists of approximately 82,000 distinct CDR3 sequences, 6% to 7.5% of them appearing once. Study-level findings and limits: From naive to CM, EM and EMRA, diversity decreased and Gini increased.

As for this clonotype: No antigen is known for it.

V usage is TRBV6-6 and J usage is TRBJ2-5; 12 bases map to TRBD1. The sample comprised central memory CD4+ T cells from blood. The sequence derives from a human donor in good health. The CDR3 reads CASSWDRGLKTQYF. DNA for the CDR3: TGTGCCAGCAGCTGGGACAGGGGGCTTAAGACCCAGTACTTC.